Below are 23 T cell receptor beta chains sequenced from a single sample in a study of blood T cell repertoires in COVID-19 (dated by TCRdb to the early 2020s). The library was prepared using the immunoSEQ multiplex PCR assay. This is the immuneACCESS table as TCRdb keeps it, with only in-frame sequences that have V and J called. A part of the clones is gone; compared with another copy, unresolved V genes explain less than half, and the rest is unexplained. Here the sample has 120,000 or so clones; roughly 80% occur a single time. The ten largest make up about 2.7% of the sample. Sequencing input: peripheral blood. These receptors all stem from a middle-aged man with acute or convalescent COVID-19.

The V gene is TRBV5-4, the J gene TRBJ2-4, with unresolved D. Germline V gene lookup returns CDR1 SGHNT and CDR2 YYREEE (reference sequence). Trimming pared 0 bases from V and 8 bases from J, leaving 12 bases between. This CDR3 region has 14 residues. Here the CDR3 DNA reads TGTGCCAGCAGCTTGGAGCGTTTAAGTGACATTCAGTACTTC. Amino acids: CASSLERLSDIQYF.

The CDR3 DNA follows: TGTGCCAGCAGTTGGAGGGTCAATCAGCCCCAGCATTTT. Encoded protein: CASSWRVNQPQHF. The V gene is TRBV6-5, the J gene TRBJ1-5; no clear D gene. CDR1 and CDR2 (germline): MNHEY, SVGAGI. Trimming cost V 4 bases and J 3 bases, with 7 bases left between them. This CDR3 contains 13 residues.

The rearrangement links TRBV2 to TRBJ1-4, with 10 nucleotides matching TRBD1. V was clipped by 0 bases and J by 7 bases; unmatched bases: 5. CDR1 and CDR2 from the germline V gene are SNHLY and FYNNEI. CDR3 size: 16 residues. The CDR3 region is CASSEADRGFGEKLFF. Here the CDR3 DNA reads TGTGCCAGCAGTGAAGCGGACAGGGGGTTTGGTGAAAAACTGTTTTTT.

The chain joins TRBV5-1 to TRBJ2-3, with D possibly TRBD2 on 6 matching bases. The germline gives CDR1 SGHRS, CDR2 YFSETQ. The CDR3 runs 17 residues. V was trimmed by 3 bases and J by 0 bases, leaving 17 bases between them. The CDR3 sequence is CASSSRLAGLSTDTQYF. In DNA form, the CDR3 reads TGCGCCAGCAGCTCCCGACTCGCGGGGCTTAGCACAGATACGCAGTATTTT.

This chain joins TRBV10-2 and TRBJ2-1; D gene uncertain. The CDR3 consists of 12 residues. V lost 5 bases and J 12 bases, leaving 14 bases between the germline ends. Germline values: CDR1 WSHSY, CDR2 SAAADI. The DNA of the CDR3 is TGCGCCAGCAGTTCGGTTGATTTTGGGCAGTTCTTC. Its protein is CASSSVDFGQFF.

V and J are TRBV29-1 and TRBJ1-4, with a tentative D call TRBD1 (6 bases). This CDR3 spans 15 amino acids. The germline CDR1 and CDR2 sequences are SQVTM and ANQGSEA. Deletions cut 7 bases from V and 5 bases from J, with 20 bases between. The CDR3 reads CSARPGQGQNEKLFF. The CDR3 coding sequence is TGCAGCGCGAGACCGGGGCAGGGGCAGAATGAAAAACTGTTTTTT.

V usage is TRBV7-8 and J usage is TRBJ2-3; 7 positions match TRBD1. This CDR3 is built from 16 residues. Germline V gives CDR1 SGHVS, CDR2 FQNEAQ. V trimming: 5 bases; J trimming: 7 bases; junction bases outside the gene matches: 15. CDR3 sequence reads: CASSPPVGQPRNTQYF. CDR3 sequence (DNA): TGTGCCAGCAGCCCACCAGTGGGACAGCCGAGAAATACGCAGTATTTT.

The gene calls are TRBV3-1 (or the pseudogene TRBV3-2) and TRBJ2-1; no firm D call. With 9 bases removed from V and 5 bases from J, the gap between germline ends came to 17 bases. This CDR3 has 14 residues. Germline V gives CDR1 LGHDT, CDR2 YNNKEL (reference sequence). CDR3 protein: CASTNSLSDNEQFF. For the CDR3, the DNA is TGTGCCAGTACAAACTCTTTAAGCGACAATGAGCAGTTCTTC.

The chain joins TRBV15 to TRBJ2-2; D is possibly TRBD1 (5 bases). With 3 bases removed from V and 2 bases from J, the gap between germline ends came to 7 bases. Germline-derived CDR1 and CDR2 are LNHNV and YYDKDF (reference sequence). The CDR3 runs to 14 residues. The CDR3, as DNA: TGTGCCACCAGCAGGACAGCCAACACCGGGGAGCTGTTTTTT. Protein sequence: CATSRTANTGELFF.

The chain combines TRBV19 with TRBJ2-3; D ambiguous. Germline assignment: CDR1 LNHDA and CDR2 SQIVND (reference sequence). The CDR3 loop spans 13 amino acids. Deletions cut 2 bases from V and 3 bases from J, with 6 bases between. CDR3 DNA sequence: TGTGCCAGTAGTATACGCCGGACAGATACGCAGTATTTT. Translating it yields CASSIRRTDTQYF.

Only one count was recorded for this clone. V is TRBV19 and J is TRBJ1-3; 8 bases map to TRBD1. The V and J ends lost 3 bases and 0 bases, in that order; junction bases with no gene match: 7. From germline, CDR1 is LNHDA and CDR2 SQIVND (reference sequence). The CDR3 totals 17 residues. The CDR3 DNA reads as TGTGCCAGTAGTATCGGGACAGGTCCGAGCTCTGGAAACACCATATATTTT. Residues: CASSIGTGPSSGNTIYF.

This chain links TRBV9 with TRBJ2-2; D is undetermined. Germline assignment: CDR1 SGDLS and CDR2 YYNGEE. The V end lost 7 bases, the J end lost 0 bases, and 16 bases lay between the germline ends. The CDR3 totals 16 residues. The CDR3 DNA follows: TGTGCCAGCTCAGTCAGGAAGACCGCGAACACCGGGGAGCTGTTTTTT. It encodes CASSVRKTANTGELFF. Combining the CDR3 with reference TRBV9 and TRBJ2-2 gives the whole variable domain DSGVTQTPKHLITATGQRVTLRCSPRSGDLSVYWYQQSLDQGLQFLIQYYNGEERAKGNILERFSAQQFPDLHSELNLSSLELGDSALYFCASSVRKTANTGELFFGEGSRLTVL.

This chain connects TRBV19 to TRBJ2-1; 15 nucleotides line up with TRBD2. Trimming took 4 bases from V and 7 from J; bases not matched to a gene: 8. The CDR3 is 17 amino acids. Per the germline V gene, CDR1 is LNHDA and CDR2 is SQIVND (reference sequence). CDR3 residues: CASSRGTSGRLGNEQFF. The CDR3 region has the DNA TGTGCCAGTAGTAGAGGGACTAGCGGGAGGTTGGGGAATGAGCAGTTCTTC.

The chain uses TRBV11-3 and TRBJ2-1, with a tentative D call TRBD2 (5 bases). Germline-derived CDR1 and CDR2 are SGHNT and YENEEA. V was pared by 1 base and J by 7 bases, with 11 bases between. The CDR3 totals 14 residues. In DNA, the CDR3 is TGTGCCAGCAGCTTAGGAGGGCAGATGAATGAGCAGTTCTTC. This translates into CASSLGGQMNEQFF.

This sequence joins TRBV2 and TRBJ1-2, with D perhaps TRBD1 (5 bases). The CDR3 covers 13 residues. Germline lookup yields CDR1 SNHLY and CDR2 FYNNEI. Trimming took 6 bases from V and 3 from J, leaving 11 bases between them. The CDR3 DNA sequence: TGTGCCAGCAGCCTGGGGGGGGACTATGGCTACACCTTC. This encodes CASSLGGDYGYTF.

This clone came up a few times. The CDR3 region is CASSQDRQVGYTF. CDR3 DNA: TGTGCCAGCAGCCAAGATAGACAGGTCGGCTACACCTTC. V gene TRBV3-1 (or the pseudogene TRBV3-2) combines with J gene TRBJ1-2, with TRBD1 as a possible D gene (6 bases). The CDR3 loop spans 13 amino acids. Trimming took off 0 bases at V and 8 bases at J, with 10 bases between the two ends. Germline CDR1 LGHDT, CDR2 YNNKEL (reference sequence).

The J gene is TRBJ2-2, the V gene TRBV19, with 7 positions matching TRBD2. The J segment lost 6 bases and the V segment lost 7 bases, leaving 8 bases of the junction unmatched. The germline V gene encodes CDR1 LNHDA and CDR2 SQIVND (reference sequence). CDR3 length equals 14 residues. The CDR3 DNA reads TGTGCCAGTACCACTCGGACTAGTCCCGGGGAGCTGTTTTTT. It specifies CASTTRTSPGELFF.

The chain couples TRBV9 to TRBJ1-1; D unresolved. CDR1 and CDR2 from the germline V gene are SGDLS and YYNGEE. The CDR3 is 14 amino acids. V lost 0 bases to trimming and J lost 5 bases, with 11 bases between them. Written as DNA, the CDR3 is TGTGCCAGCAGCGTAGAAGGTGGCGGGACTGAAGCTTTCTTT. Residues: CASSVEGGGTEAFF.

The rearrangement joins TRBV19 to TRBJ1-1, with 9 bases matching TRBD1. This CDR3 comprises 14 residues. The V gene end was trimmed by 4 bases and the J gene end by 4 bases; junction bases not matched to a gene: 4. Germline-derived CDR1 and CDR2 are LNHDA and SQIVND (reference sequence). The CDR3 region is CASSTGQGFTEAFF. In DNA form, the CDR3 reads TGTGCCAGTAGTACTGGACAGGGGTTCACTGAAGCTTTCTTT.

This clone was seen a handful of times. The chain employs TRBV18 and TRBJ1-1; D gene unclear. The germline V and J ends were trimmed by 9 bases and 2 bases, with 13 bases remaining between them. The CDR3 runs to 13 residues. Germline V CDR1 and CDR2: KGHSH, LQKENI. CDR3 coding DNA: TGTGCCAGTTCAAGGGAGATCAACACTGAAGCTTTCTTT. Amino acid sequence: CASSREINTEAFF.

The DNA for the CDR3 is TGTGCCAGTGGGGCTAGCGGGAACACAGATACGCAGTATTTT. Amino acids: CASGASGNTDTQYF. The gene calls are TRBV2 and TRBJ2-3, with 9 positions matching TRBD2. The CDR3 length is 14 residues. J gave up 2 bases and V 9 bases, and 6 bases lay outside the gene matches. In germline, CDR1 is SNHLY, CDR2 FYNNEI. Full variable domain (rest looked up from reference TRBV2 and TRBJ2-3): EPEVTQTPSHQVTQMGQEVILRCVPISNHLYFYWYRQILGQKVEFLVSFYNNEISEKSEIFDDQFSVERPDGSNFTLKIRSTKLEDSAMYFCASGASGNTDTQYFGPGTRLTVL.

The chain joins TRBV6-1 to TRBJ1-2; weak D call: TRBD1 (6 bases). Germline lookup yields CDR1 MNHNS and CDR2 SASEGT. The V gene lost 2 bases and the J gene lost 6 bases, with 19 bases spanning the gap. This CDR3 contains 16 residues. For the CDR3, the DNA is TGTGCCAGCAGTGAATCTTTAACAGGGCGATTTGATGGCTACACCTTC. It is translated as CASSESLTGRFDGYTF.

There are many counts of this clone. Germline and junction disagree at one end, which may indicate a read error. The chain employs TRBV7-7 and TRBJ2-2, with no clear D. The CDR3 is 15 residues long. Germline lookup yields CDR1 SSHAT and CDR2 FNYEAQ (reference sequence). The CDR3 region is CASSLAGRQTGELFF. The CDR3 DNA reads as TGTGCTAGCAGCTTAGCCGGCAGGCAAACCGGGGAGCTGTTTTTT.